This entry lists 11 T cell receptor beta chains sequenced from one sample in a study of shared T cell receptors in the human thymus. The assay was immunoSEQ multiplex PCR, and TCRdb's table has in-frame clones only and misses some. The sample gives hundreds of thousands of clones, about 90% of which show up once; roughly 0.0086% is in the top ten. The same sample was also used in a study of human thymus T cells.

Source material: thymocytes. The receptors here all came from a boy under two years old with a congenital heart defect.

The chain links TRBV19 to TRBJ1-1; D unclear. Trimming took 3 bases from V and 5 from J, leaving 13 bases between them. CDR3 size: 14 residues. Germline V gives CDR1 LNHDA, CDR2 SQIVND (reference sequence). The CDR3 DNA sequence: TGTGCCAGTAGTATCCCGGGATCCGCTACTGAAGCTTTCTTT. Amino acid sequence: CASSIPGSATEAFF.

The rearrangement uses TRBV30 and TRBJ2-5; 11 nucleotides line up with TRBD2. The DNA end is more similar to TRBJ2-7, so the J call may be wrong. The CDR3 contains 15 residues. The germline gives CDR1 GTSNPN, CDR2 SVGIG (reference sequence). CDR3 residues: CAWSVLRLAGSEQYF. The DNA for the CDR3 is TGTGCCTGGAGTGTACTGAGACTAGCGGGGAGCGAGCAGTACTTC.

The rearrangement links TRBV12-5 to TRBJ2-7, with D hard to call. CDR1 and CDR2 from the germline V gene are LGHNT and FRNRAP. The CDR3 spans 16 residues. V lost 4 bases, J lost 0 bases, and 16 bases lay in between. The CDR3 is CASGCDARSSSYEQYF. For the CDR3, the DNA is TGTGCTAGTGGTTGTGATGCGAGATCTAGCTCCTACGAGCAGTACTTC.

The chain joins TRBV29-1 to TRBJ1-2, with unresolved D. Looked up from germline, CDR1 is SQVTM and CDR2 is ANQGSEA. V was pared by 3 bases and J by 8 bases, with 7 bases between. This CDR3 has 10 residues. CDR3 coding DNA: TGCAGCGTTGAGGAGGGAGGCTACACCTTC. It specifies CSVEEGGYTF.

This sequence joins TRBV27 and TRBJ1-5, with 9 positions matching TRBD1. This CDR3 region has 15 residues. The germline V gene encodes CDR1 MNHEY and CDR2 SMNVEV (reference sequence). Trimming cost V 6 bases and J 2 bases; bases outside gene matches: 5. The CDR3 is CASRGQGEGNQPQHF. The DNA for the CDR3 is TGTGCCAGCAGGGGACAGGGAGAGGGCAATCAGCCCCAGCATTTT.

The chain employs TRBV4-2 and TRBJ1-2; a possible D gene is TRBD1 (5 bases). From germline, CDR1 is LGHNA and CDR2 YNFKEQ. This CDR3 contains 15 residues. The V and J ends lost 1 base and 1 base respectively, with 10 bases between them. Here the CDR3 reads CASSQARGVNYGYTF. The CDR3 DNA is TGTGCCAGCAGCCAAGCCCGGGGGGTTAACTATGGCTACACCTTC.

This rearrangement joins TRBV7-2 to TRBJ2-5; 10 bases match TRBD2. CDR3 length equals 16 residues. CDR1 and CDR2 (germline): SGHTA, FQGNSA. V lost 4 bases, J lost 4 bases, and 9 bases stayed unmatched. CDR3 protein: CASSSTAGGPRETQYF. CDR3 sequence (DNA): TGTGCCAGCAGCTCCACAGCGGGAGGGCCCCGAGAGACCCAGTACTTC.

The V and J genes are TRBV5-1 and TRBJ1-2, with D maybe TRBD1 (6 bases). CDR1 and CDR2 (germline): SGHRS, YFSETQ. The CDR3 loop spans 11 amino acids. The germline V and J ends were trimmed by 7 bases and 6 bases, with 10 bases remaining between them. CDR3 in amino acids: CASRQEDGYTF. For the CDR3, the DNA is TGCGCCAGCCGACAGGAGGATGGCTACACCTTC. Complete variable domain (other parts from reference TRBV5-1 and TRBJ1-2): KAGVTQTPRYLIKTRGQQVTLSCSPISGHRSVSWYQQTPGQGLQFLFEYFSETQRNKGNFPGRFSGRQFSNSRSEMNVSTLELGDSALYLCASRQEDGYTFGSGTRLTVV.

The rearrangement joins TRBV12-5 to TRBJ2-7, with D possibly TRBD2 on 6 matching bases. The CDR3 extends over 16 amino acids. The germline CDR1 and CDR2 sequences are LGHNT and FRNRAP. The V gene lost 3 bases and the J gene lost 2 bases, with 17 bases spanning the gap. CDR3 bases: TGTGCTAGTGGTTTCAACAACGGGGGAGTACCCTACGAGCAGTACTTC. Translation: CASGFNNGGVPYEQYF.

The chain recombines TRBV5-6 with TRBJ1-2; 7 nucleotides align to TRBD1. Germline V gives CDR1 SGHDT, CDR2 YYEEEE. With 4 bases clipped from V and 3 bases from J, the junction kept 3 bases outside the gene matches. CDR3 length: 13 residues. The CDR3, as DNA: TGTGCCAGCAGCCTCGGACAGGACTATGGCTACACCTTC. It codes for CASSLGQDYGYTF.

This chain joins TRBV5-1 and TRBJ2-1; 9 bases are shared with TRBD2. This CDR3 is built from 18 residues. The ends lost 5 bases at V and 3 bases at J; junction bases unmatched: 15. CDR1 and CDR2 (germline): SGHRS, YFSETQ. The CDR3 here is CASRLQLPSGVFYNEQFF. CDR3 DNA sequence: TGCGCCAGCAGACTCCAACTGCCTAGCGGGGTCTTCTACAATGAGCAGTTCTTC.